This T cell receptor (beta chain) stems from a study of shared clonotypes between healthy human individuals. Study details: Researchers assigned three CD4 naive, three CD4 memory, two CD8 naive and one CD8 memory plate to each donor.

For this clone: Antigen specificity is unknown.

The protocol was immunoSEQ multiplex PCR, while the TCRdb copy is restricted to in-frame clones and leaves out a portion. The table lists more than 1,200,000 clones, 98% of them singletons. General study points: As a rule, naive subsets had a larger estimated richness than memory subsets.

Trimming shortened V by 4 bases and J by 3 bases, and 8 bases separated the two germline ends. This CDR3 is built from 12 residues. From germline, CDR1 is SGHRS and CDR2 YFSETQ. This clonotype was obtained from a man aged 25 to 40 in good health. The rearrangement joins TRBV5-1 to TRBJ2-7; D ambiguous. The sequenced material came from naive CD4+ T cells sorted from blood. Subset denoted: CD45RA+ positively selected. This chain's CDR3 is CASSTDGYEQYF. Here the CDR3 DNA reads TGCGCCAGCAGCACGGACGGCTACGAGCAGTACTTC.